This T cell receptor beta chain was recorded in a study of T cell repertoires in ileal Crohn's disease. Overall study context: Biopsies of inflamed ileum from the surgical specimen form M0 samples. TCRB immunosequencing input was about 520 nanograms of biopsy DNA per sample.

CDR1 is SGDLS, CDR2 YYNGEE, per germline. Trimming took 2 bases from V and 8 from J; bases not matched to a gene: 3. This CDR3 has 13 amino acids. Documented time point: inflamed ileum from the surgical specimen. With respect to this clone: The antigen remains unidentified.

General study results and limits: Endoscopic recurrence occurred in every patient whose clonality exceeded 26.8%. Compared with CD4 T cells, sorted CD8 cells carried more expanded clones.

The repertoire was sequenced with immunoSEQ multiplex PCR; TCRdb's copy has only in-frame clones and lacks some. The sample consists of some 6,000 clones, around 80% of them appearing once. Sequencing was carried out using ileal tissue. V gene TRBV9 combines with J gene TRBJ1-2; 10 nucleotides match TRBD1. This clonotype originated in an adult with Crohn's disease. The CDR3 DNA is TGTGCCAGCAGCGTGGGGACAGGGGTCGGCTACACCTTC. It codes for CASSVGTGVGYTF. Variable domain in full (rest from reference TRBV9 and TRBJ1-2): DSGVTQTPKHLITATGQRVTLRCSPRSGDLSVYWYQQSLDQGLQFLIQYYNGEERAKGNILERFSAQQFPDLHSELNLSSLELGDSALYFCASSVGTGVGYTFGSGTRLTVV.